The rows below give T cell receptor beta chains drawn from one sample of a study of blood T cell repertoires in COVID-19. Using immunoSEQ multiplex PCR, the repertoire was profiled, and TCRdb retains in-frame clones only, with some absent. The data hold about 160,000 clones, with around 86% observed a single time. Sequences were obtained from peripheral blood. The receptors originated from a man in his 70s with acute or convalescent COVID-19. Both conserved end residues are trimmed from each CDR3.

v_gene	len	j_gene	CDR3aa
TRBV6-2/TRBV6-3	15	TRBJ2-3	ASSYSATGENPDTQY
TRBV6-2/TRBV6-3	13	TRBJ1-5	ASSYWDTSNQPQH
TRBV7-9	12	TRBJ2-7	ASSLWSSSYEQY
TRBV7-8	14	TRBJ2-2	ASSLGGGSNTGELF
TRBV10-2	12	TRBJ2-7	ASRETGRSYEQY
TRBV30	14	TRBJ2-7	AWSPGLAGAGYEQY
TRBV10-1	13	TRBJ2-7	ASSEGGCRVCEQY
TRBV7-2	15	TRBJ1-2	ASSLGGADRGLGGYT
TRBV28	12	TRBJ2-1	ASSLTLAGREQF
TRBV5-1	12	TRBJ1-2	ASSGPPTNYGYT
TRBV12-3/TRBV12-4	11	TRBJ1-2	ASSGDRVYGYT
TRBV19	11	TRBJ2-1	ASSISHRNEQF
TRBV7-3	11	TRBJ1-2	ASSLGGGRGLT
TRBV4-2	11	TRBJ2-1	ASSQEVAGGWF
TRBV27	10	TRBJ2-2	ASSPSAGELF
TRBV11-3	12	TRBJ2-3	ASSLVAGADTQY
TRBV10-3	11	TRBJ2-5	AITGGSGETQY